A selection of T cell receptor beta chains follows, all from one sample in a study of metastatic and nonmetastatic thyroid tumors. TCRdb called clones again from the PCR reads with MiXCR. The sample consists of about 50,000 clones, 20% of them appearing once. The sample consisted of blood. These receptor sequences come from a female donor with papillary thyroid cancer or a benign thyroid nodule (not recorded which). Some clones in this sample may be carry-over from other donors' samples. The CDR3 runs from the conserved cysteine through the conserved F or W. A D gene is named only where the DNA matches it firmly. Expanded clones get a size class; other rows say once, few or many, or leave the size out.

v_call,d_call,clone_size,j_call,cdr3_nt,cdr3_aa
TRBV28,.,many,TRBJ2-3,TGTGCCAGCGTGGGCACAGATACGCAGTATTTT,CASVGTDTQYF
TRBV12-5,.,many,TRBJ2-7,TGTGCTAGTGCCAAATCCGGGGGCTCCTACGAGCAGTACTTC,CASAKSGGSYEQYF
TRBV7-2,TRBD1,.,TRBJ1-1,TGTGCCAGCAGCTTACCCCCGGGACAGGCGATTGAAGCTTTCTTT,CASSLPPGQAIEAFF
TRBV27,.,many,TRBJ1-4,TGTGCCACCCGAAGAGGCGAAAAACTGTTTTTT,CATRRGEKLFF
TRBV18,.,many,TRBJ1-4,TGTGCCAGCTCGCTGACAGGCGATAATGAAAAACTGTTTTTT,CASSLTGDNEKLFF
TRBV20-1,.,many,TRBJ2-3,TGCAGTGCAGAGGGTGGGGGCACAGATACGCAGTATTTT,CSAEGGGTDTQYF
TRBV20-1,.,once,TRBJ2-5,TGCAGTGCTGCTGAACTAGAGGCCAGGGAGAACCAGTACTTC,CSAAELEARENQYF
TRBV28,.,many,TRBJ2-7,TGTGCCAGCAGTTTTTCCAGGGCCTACGAGCAGTACTTC,CASSFSRAYEQYF
TRBV3-1,TRBD2,many,TRBJ2-1,TGTGCCAGCAGCCCGCAAGGGACTAGCCCCCATGAGCAGTTCTTC,CASSPQGTSPHEQFF
TRBV20-1,TRBD1,many,TRBJ1-1,TGCAGTGCTAGAGGGGGACAGGGCTTCGGCGGCACTGAAGCTTTCTTT,CSARGGQGFGGTEAFF
TRBV3-1,.,many,TRBJ2-7,TGTGCCAGCAGCCAAGCGTGGGATGAGCAGTACTTC,CASSQAWDEQYF
TRBV7-2,.,many,TRBJ2-2,TGTGCCAGCAGCTTCAGCGGAGGGAACACCGGGGAGCTGTTTTTT,CASSFSGGNTGELFF
TRBV20-1,TRBD1,.,TRBJ1-1,TGCAGTGCCCCACGCACAGGGGGCTCGACTGAAGCTTTCTTT,CSAPRTGGSTEAFF
TRBV19,TRBD2,.,TRBJ2-1,TGTGCCAGTCAATGGTCTAGCGGGCGAAATGAGCAGTTCTTC,CASQWSSGRNEQFF
TRBV18,.,many,TRBJ1-3,TGTGCCAGCTCACCACCCGCGGGGCGAAACACCATATATTTT,CASSPPAGRNTIYF
TRBV7-6,.,medium-sized,TRBJ1-1,TGTGCCAGCAGCTCCCCGGACACTGAAGCTTTCTTT,CASSSPDTEAFF
TRBV5-1,.,.,TRBJ2-7,TGCGCCAGCAGCGTGGTCCACAGTGACGAGCAGTACTTC,CASSVVHSDEQYF
TRBV24-1,TRBD1,many,TRBJ2-4,TGTGCCACCAGTCCGGGACAGGGTAAAAACATTCAGTACTTC,CATSPGQGKNIQYF
TRBV5-1,.,.,TRBJ1-1,TGCGCCAGCAGAGGAGGACAGACAACTGAAGCTTTCTTT,CASRGGQTTEAFF